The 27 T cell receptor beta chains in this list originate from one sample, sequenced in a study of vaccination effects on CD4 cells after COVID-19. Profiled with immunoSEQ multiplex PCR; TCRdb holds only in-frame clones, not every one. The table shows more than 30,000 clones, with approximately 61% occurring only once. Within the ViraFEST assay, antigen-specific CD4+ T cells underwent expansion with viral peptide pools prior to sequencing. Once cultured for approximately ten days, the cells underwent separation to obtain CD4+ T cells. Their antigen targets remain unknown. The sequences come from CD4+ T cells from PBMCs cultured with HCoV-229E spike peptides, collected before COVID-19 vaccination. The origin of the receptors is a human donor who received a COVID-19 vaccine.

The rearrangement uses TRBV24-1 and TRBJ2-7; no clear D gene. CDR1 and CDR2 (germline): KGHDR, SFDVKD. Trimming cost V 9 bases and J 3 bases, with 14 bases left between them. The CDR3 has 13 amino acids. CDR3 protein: CATGSGPSYEQYF. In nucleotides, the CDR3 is TGTGCCACCGGGTCCGGGCCTAGCTACGAGCAGTACTTC.

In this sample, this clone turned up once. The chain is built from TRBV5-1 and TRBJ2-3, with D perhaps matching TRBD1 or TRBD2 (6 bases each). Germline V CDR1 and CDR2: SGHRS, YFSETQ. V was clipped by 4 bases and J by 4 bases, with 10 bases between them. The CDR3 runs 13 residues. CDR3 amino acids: CASSPGGPDTQYF. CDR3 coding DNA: TGCGCCAGCAGCCCCGGGGGCCCAGATACGCAGTATTTT.

CDR3 region: CASSHGQVGLYGYTF. In nucleotides, the CDR3 is TGTGCCAGCAGCCATGGACAGGTGGGGCTCTATGGCTACACCTTC. The rearrangement links TRBV7-2 to TRBJ1-2; the match to TRBD1 covers 7 bases. Germline CDR1 and CDR2: SGHTA and FQGNSA. Trimming cost V 5 bases and J 4 bases; bases outside gene matches: 10. CDR3 size: 15 residues. Combining the CDR3 with reference TRBV7-2 and TRBJ1-2 gives the whole variable domain GAGVSQSPSNKVTEKGKDVELRCDPISGHTALYWYRQSLGQGLEFLIYFQGNSAPDKSGLPSDRFSAERTGGSVSTLTIQRTQQEDSAVYLCASSHGQVGLYGYTFGSGTRLTVV.

The CDR3 region has the DNA TGTGCCTGGAGTCCGCGGGTGTCTGCCTCCTACAATGAGCAGTTCTTC. Protein: CAWSPRVSASYNEQFF. The chain carries TRBV30 and TRBJ2-1; a weak D match, TRBD2 (5 bases). The length of the CDR3 is 16 residues. Germline CDR1 and CDR2: GTSNPN and SVGIG (reference sequence). Trimming shortened V by 2 bases and J by 0 bases, and 14 bases separated the two germline ends. The variable domain in full, with the rest retrieved from reference TRBV30 and TRBJ2-1, is SQTIHQWPATLVQPVGSPLSLECTVEGTSNPNLYWYRQAAGRGLQLLFYSVGIGQISSEVPQNLSASRPQDRQFILSSKKLLLSDSGFYLCAWSPRVSASYNEQFFGPGTRLTVL.

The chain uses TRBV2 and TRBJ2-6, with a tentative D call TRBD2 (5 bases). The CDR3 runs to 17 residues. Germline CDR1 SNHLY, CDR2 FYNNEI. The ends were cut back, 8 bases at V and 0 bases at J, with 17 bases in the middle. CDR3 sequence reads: CASRGLGFSSGANVLTF. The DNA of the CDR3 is TGTGCCAGCCGCGGGTTGGGATTTAGCTCTGGGGCCAACGTCCTGACTTTC. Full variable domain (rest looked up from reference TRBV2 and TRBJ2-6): EPEVTQTPSHQVTQMGQEVILRCVPISNHLYFYWYRQILGQKVEFLVSFYNNEISEKSEIFDDQFSVERPDGSNFTLKIRSTKLEDSAMYFCASRGLGFSSGANVLTFGAGSRLTVL.

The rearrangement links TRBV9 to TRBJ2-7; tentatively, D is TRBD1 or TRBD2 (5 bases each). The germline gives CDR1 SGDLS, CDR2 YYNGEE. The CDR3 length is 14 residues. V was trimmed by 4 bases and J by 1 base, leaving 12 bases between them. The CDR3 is CASSIGTDSYEQYF. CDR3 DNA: TGTGCCAGCAGCATAGGGACGGATTCCTACGAGCAGTACTTC.

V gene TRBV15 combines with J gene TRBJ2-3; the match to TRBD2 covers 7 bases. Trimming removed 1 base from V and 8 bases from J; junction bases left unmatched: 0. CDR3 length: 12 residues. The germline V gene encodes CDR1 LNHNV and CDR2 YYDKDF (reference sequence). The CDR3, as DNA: TGTGCCACCAGCAGAGCGGGAGGTACGCAGTATTTT. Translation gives CATSRAGGTQYF.

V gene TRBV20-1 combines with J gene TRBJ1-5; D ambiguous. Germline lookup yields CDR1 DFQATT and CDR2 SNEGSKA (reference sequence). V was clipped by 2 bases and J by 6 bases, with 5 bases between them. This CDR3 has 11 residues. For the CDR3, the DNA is TGCAGTGCTAGATCCGCTCAGCCCCAGCATTTT. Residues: CSARSAQPQHF.

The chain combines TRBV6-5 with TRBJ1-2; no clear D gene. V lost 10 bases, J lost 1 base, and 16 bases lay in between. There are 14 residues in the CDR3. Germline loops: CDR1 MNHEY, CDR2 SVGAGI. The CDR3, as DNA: TGTGCCACCAAAAGCGGCTCCGTTAACTATGGCTACACCTTC. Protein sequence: CATKSGSVNYGYTF.

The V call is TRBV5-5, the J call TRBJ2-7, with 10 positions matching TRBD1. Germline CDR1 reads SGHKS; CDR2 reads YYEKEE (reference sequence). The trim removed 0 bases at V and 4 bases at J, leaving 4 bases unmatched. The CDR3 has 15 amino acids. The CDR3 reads CASSLVGTGAYEQYF. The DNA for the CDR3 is TGTGCCAGCAGCTTGGTGGGGACAGGGGCGTACGAGCAGTACTTC.

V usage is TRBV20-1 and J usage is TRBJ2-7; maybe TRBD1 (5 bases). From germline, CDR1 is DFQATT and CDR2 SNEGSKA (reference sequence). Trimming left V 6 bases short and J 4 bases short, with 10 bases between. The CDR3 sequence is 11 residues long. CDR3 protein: CSASQGYEQYF. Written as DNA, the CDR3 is TGCAGTGCCTCCCAGGGTTACGAGCAGTACTTC.

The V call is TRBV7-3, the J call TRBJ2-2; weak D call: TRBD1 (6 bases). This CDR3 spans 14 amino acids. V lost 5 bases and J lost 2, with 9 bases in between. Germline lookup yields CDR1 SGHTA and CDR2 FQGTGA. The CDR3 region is CASSRDTNTGELFF. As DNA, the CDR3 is TGTGCCAGCAGCCGGGACACTAACACCGGGGAGCTGTTTTTT.

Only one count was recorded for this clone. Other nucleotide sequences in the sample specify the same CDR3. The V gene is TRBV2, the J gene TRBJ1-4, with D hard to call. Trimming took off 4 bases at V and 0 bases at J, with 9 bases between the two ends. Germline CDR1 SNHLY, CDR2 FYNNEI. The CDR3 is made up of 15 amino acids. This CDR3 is CASSAQGATNEKLFF. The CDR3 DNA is TGTGCCAGCAGTGCTCAAGGAGCAACTAATGAAAAACTGTTTTTT.

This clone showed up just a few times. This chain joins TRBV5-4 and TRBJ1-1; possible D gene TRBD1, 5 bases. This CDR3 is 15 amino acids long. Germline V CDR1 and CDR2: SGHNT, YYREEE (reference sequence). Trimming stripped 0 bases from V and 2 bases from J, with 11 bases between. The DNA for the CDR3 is TGTGCCAGCAGCTTGGGAGGGGAAACTAACACTGAAGCTTTCTTT. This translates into CASSLGGETNTEAFF.

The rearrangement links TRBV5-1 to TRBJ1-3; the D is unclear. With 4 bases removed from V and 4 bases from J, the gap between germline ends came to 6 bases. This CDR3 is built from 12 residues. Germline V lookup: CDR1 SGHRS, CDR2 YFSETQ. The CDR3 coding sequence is TGCGCCAGCAGCCTGCAGGGAAACACCATATATTTT. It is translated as CASSLQGNTIYF.

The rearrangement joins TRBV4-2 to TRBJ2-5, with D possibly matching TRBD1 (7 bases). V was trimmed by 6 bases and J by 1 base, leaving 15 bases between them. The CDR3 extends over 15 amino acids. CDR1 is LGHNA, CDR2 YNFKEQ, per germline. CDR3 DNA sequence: TGTGCCAGCAGTTTAAGACAGGGACTCCAAGAGACCCAGTACTTC. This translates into CASSLRQGLQETQYF.

CDR3 residues: CASGKQGLARETQYF. CDR3 nucleotides: TGTGCCAGCGGAAAACAAGGACTAGCCCGTGAGACCCAGTACTTC. The chain is built from TRBV2 and TRBJ2-5; TRBD2 aligns across 8 bases. Germline assignment: CDR1 SNHLY and CDR2 FYNNEI. The CDR3 sequence is 15 residues long. V dropped 8 bases and J dropped 5; count of bases not matched to a gene: 13.

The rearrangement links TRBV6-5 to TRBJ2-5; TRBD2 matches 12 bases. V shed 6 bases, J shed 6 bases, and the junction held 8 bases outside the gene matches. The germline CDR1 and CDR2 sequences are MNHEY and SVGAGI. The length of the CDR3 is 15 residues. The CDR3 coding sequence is TGTGCCAGCAGCACTAGCGGGGGGCCCCGAAAGACCCAGTACTTC. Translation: CASSTSGGPRKTQYF.

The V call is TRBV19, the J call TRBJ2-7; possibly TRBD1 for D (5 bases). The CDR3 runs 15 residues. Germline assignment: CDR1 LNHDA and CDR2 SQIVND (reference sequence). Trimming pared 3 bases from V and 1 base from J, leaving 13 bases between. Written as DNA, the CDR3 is TGTGCCAGTAGTATTGAGGCAGGGCAGTCCTACGAGCAGTACTTC. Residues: CASSIEAGQSYEQYF. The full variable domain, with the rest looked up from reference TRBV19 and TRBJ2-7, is DGGITQSPKYLFRKEGQNVTLSCEQNLNHDAMYWYRQDPGQGLRLIYYSQIVNDFQKGDIAEGYSVSREKKESFPLTVTSAQKNPTAFYLCASSIEAGQSYEQYFGPGTRLTVT.

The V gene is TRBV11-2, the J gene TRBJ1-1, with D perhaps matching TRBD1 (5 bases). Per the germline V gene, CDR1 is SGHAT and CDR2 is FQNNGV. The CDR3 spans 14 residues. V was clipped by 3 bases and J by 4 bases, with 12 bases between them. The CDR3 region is CASSLEGQGTEAFF. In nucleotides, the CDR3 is TGTGCCAGCAGCTTGGAGGGGCAGGGCACTGAAGCTTTCTTT.

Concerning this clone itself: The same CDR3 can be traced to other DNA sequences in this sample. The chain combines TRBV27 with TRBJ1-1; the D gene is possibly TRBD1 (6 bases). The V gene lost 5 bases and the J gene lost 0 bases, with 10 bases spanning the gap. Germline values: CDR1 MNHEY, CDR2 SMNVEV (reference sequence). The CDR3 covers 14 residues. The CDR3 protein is CASSRGAVNTEAFF. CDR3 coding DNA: TGTGCCAGCAGTCGGGGGGCAGTGAACACTGAAGCTTTCTTT.

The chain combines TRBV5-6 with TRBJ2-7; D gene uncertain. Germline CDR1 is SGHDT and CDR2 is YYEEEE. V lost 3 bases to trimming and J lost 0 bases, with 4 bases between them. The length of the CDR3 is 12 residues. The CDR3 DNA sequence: TGTGCCAGCAGCTCTAGCTCCTACGAGCAGTACTTC. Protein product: CASSSSSYEQYF. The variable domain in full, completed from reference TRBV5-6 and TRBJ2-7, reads DAGVTQSPTHLIKTRGQQVTLRCSPKSGHDTVSWYQQALGQGPQFIFQYYEEEERQRGNFPDRFSGHQFPNYSSELNVNALLLGDSALYLCASSSSSYEQYFGPGTRLTVT.

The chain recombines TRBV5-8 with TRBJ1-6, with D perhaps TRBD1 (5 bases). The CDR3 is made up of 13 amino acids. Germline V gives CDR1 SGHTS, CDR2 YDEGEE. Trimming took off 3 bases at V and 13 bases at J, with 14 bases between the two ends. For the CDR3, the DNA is TGTGCCAGCAGCTCCCGGGACGCTGGTCCCCTCCACTTT. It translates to CASSSRDAGPLHF.

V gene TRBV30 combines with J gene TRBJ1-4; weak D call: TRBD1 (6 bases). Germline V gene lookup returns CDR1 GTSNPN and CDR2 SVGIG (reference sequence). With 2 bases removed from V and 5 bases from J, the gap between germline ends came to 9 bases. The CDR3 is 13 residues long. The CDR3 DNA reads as TGTGCCTGGAGTCGTCAGGGGAATGAAAAACTGTTTTTT. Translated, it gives CAWSRQGNEKLFF.

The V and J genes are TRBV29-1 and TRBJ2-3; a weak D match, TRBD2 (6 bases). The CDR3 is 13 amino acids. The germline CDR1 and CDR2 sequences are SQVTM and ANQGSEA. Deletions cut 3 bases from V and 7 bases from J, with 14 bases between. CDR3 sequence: CSVESGDLNTQYF. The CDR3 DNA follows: TGCAGCGTTGAGTCGGGGGACCTTAATACGCAGTATTTT.

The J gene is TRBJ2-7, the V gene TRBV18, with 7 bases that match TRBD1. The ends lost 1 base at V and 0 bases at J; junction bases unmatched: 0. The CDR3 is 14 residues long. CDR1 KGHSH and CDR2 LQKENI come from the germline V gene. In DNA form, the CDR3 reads TGTGCCAGCTCACCACGGGACAGCTCCTACGAGCAGTACTTC. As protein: CASSPRDSSYEQYF.

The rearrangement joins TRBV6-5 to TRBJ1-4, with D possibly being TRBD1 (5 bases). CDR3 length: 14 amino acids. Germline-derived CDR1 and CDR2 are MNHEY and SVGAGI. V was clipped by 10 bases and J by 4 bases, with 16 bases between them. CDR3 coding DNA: TGTGCCACTCACTTCTGGGGGGATAATGAAAAACTGTTTTTT. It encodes CATHFWGDNEKLFF.